These 32 T cell receptor beta chains were sequenced from one sample in a study of blood T cell repertoires in COVID-19. Generated by immunoSEQ multiplex PCR, the TCRdb table keeps only in-frame clones and is missing some. The table has some 87,000 clones, approximately 89% seen once; the top ten hold approximately 18%. Sequencing was done on a sample of peripheral blood. The receptors derive from a human donor in a cohort sampled during active COVID-19.

V gene TRBV4-1 combines with J gene TRBJ1-1; D unclear. Per the germline V gene, CDR1 is MGHRA and CDR2 is YSYEKL. The CDR3 extends over 12 amino acids. Between the trimmed V and J ends, which lost 5 bases and 2 bases, there was a span of 6 bases. The CDR3 here is CASSGGNTEAFF. In nucleotides, the CDR3 is TGCGCCAGCAGCGGAGGCAACACTGAAGCTTTCTTT.

This chain connects TRBV3-1 (or the pseudogene TRBV3-2) to TRBJ1-2; no clear D. Germline V CDR1 and CDR2: LGHDT, YNNKEL (reference sequence). Trimming cost V 0 bases and J 6 bases, with 14 bases left between them. This CDR3 is built from 15 residues. CDR3 sequence reads: CASSQDRGKWHGYTF. The DNA of the CDR3 is TGTGCCAGCAGCCAAGATAGAGGGAAATGGCATGGCTACACCTTC.

The rearrangement links TRBV5-4 to TRBJ2-1; 11 nucleotides match TRBD2. Germline V lookup: CDR1 SGHNT, CDR2 YYREEE (reference sequence). This CDR3 region has 16 residues. J lost 7 bases, V lost 0 bases, and 6 bases had no gene match. The CDR3 protein is CASSLGSSGGWNEQFF. The DNA for the CDR3 is TGTGCCAGCAGCTTGGGCTCTAGCGGGGGGTGGAATGAGCAGTTCTTC.

J is TRBJ2-3 and V is TRBV9; 8 bases fit TRBD2. Germline values: CDR1 SGDLS, CDR2 YYNGEE. Trimming cost V 2 bases and J 6 bases; bases outside gene matches: 8. The CDR3 is 15 amino acids. For the CDR3, the DNA is TGTGCCAGCAGCGTGCAGATAGCGGGGACGGATACGCAGTATTTT. Translation gives CASSVQIAGTDTQYF. The full variable domain, its missing parts supplied by reference TRBV9 and TRBJ2-3, is DSGVTQTPKHLITATGQRVTLRCSPRSGDLSVYWYQQSLDQGLQFLIQYYNGEERAKGNILERFSAQQFPDLHSELNLSSLELGDSALYFCASSVQIAGTDTQYFGPGTRLTVL.

The CDR3 spells CATNNRLNTGELFF. CDR3 nucleotides: TGTGCCACCAACAACAGGCTGAACACCGGGGAGCTGTTTTTT. This chain uses TRBV24-1 with TRBJ2-2; tentatively, D is TRBD1 (5 bases). Germline values: CDR1 KGHDR, CDR2 SFDVKD. The length of the CDR3 is 14 residues. The V gene lost 8 bases and the J gene lost 1 base, with 10 bases spanning the gap.

This chain links TRBV29-1 with TRBJ1-1; TRBD1 agrees at 7 bases. The germline V gene has CDR1 SQVTM and CDR2 ANQGSEA. The ends lost 6 bases at V and 3 bases at J; junction bases unmatched: 4. This CDR3 spans 12 amino acids. In DNA form, the CDR3 reads TGCAGCGTAGACAGGGTTGACACTGAAGCTTTCTTT. Its translation is CSVDRVDTEAFF.

CDR3 loop: CASSDAGTGSPETQYF. The CDR3 DNA reads TGTGCCAGCAGTGACGCCGGGACAGGGTCCCCAGAGACCCAGTACTTC. This chain uses TRBV6-2 or TRBV6-3 with TRBJ2-5, with 9 bases lining up with TRBD1. The CDR3 has 16 amino acids. Unmatched junction bases numbered 11, after V lost 5 bases and J lost 4 bases. The germline CDR1 and CDR2 sequences are MNHEY and SVGEGT.

This clone was recorded once. V and J are TRBV28 and TRBJ1-4, with 9 bases matching TRBD1. In germline, CDR1 is MDHEN, CDR2 SYDVKM. The length of the CDR3 is 15 residues. With V trimmed by 5 bases and J by 7 bases, 8 bases remained unmatched. The CDR3 DNA reads TGTGCCAGCAGTGTTAACAGGGGGCCCGTTGAAAAACTGTTTTTT. It codes for CASSVNRGPVEKLFF.

This clone was seen a handful of times. The CDR3: CASSLAGSYNQPQHF. CDR3 DNA sequence: TGTGCCAGCAGCTTGGCCGGGAGCTACAATCAGCCCCAGCATTTT. The V and J genes are TRBV5-4 and TRBJ1-5; D unresolved. Germline loops: CDR1 SGHNT, CDR2 YYREEE (reference sequence). Trimming removed 0 bases from V and 3 bases from J, with 10 bases in between. The CDR3 runs to 15 residues.

This chain connects TRBV19 to TRBJ2-2; the D gene is possibly TRBD2 (5 bases). The CDR3 has 14 amino acids. CDR1 is LNHDA, CDR2 SQIVND, per germline (reference sequence). V gave up 6 bases and J gave up 3 bases, with 11 bases separating them. CDR3 in amino acids: CASRFSGDTGELFF. CDR3 DNA sequence: TGTGCCAGTAGGTTCAGCGGAGACACCGGGGAGCTGTTTTTT.

The chain joins TRBV5-1 to TRBJ2-3; 7 bases match TRBD2. CDR1 and CDR2 from the germline V gene are SGHRS and YFSETQ. The CDR3 is 17 residues long. V lost 4 bases, J lost 2 bases, and 13 bases stayed unmatched. CDR3 sequence (DNA): TGCGCCAGCAGCCCAACCGGGACTACCGATTTCACAGATACGCAGTATTTT. Its protein product is CASSPTGTTDFTDTQYF.

V and J are TRBV7-7 and TRBJ2-2; D might be TRBD2 (5 bases). This CDR3 spans 14 amino acids. Germline loops: CDR1 SSHAT, CDR2 FNYEAQ (reference sequence). V lost 5 bases, J lost 4 bases, and 11 bases lay in between. CDR3 sequence: CASSTGVSTGELFF. The CDR3 region has the DNA TGTGCCAGCAGCACCGGGGTCAGCACCGGGGAGCTGTTTTTT.

The genes are TRBV3-1 (or the pseudogene TRBV3-2) and TRBJ2-7; 9 bases align to TRBD2. Germline assignment: CDR1 LGHDT and CDR2 YNNKEL (reference sequence). This CDR3 region has 17 residues. Trimming took 0 bases from V and 4 from J; bases not matched to a gene: 10. CDR3 in amino acids: CASSQERRLAGRYEQYF. The CDR3 bases are TGTGCCAGCAGCCAAGAACGACGGCTAGCGGGGAGATACGAGCAGTACTTC.

This sequence joins TRBV6-6 and TRBJ2-5; a weak D match, TRBD2 (6 bases). The CDR3 is 11 residues long. V shed 6 bases and J shed 14 bases, with 16 bases lying between them. Germline V CDR1 and CDR2: MNHNY, SVGAGI (reference sequence). Here the CDR3 DNA reads TGTGCCAGCAGCGAAACCGGGGGTGATTACTTC. Protein: CASSETGGDYF.

The CDR3 region is CASSLDRRGRNYGYTF. The CDR3 DNA reads as TGTGCCAGCAGCTTGGATAGGAGGGGGCGTAACTATGGCTACACCTTC. The chain uses TRBV5-6 and TRBJ1-2; 7 bases are shared with TRBD1. Germline CDR1 and CDR2: SGHDT and YYEEEE. V was clipped by 0 bases and J by 1 base; unmatched bases: 6. The CDR3 spans 16 residues.

This clone was counted once. This chain uses TRBV30 with TRBJ1-2; a possible D gene is TRBD1 (5 bases). This CDR3 is built from 12 residues. V was shortened by 2 bases and J by 5 bases, with 9 bases between the two germline ends. Per germline, CDR1 GTSNPN and CDR2 SVGIG (reference sequence). The CDR3 DNA reads as TGTGCCTGGAGTAGCGGGGGATATGGCTACACCTTC. It is translated as CAWSSGGYGYTF.

In this sample, this clone turned up a few times. The V gene is TRBV18, the J gene TRBJ1-5; D perhaps matches TRBD1 (5 bases). The CDR3 covers 15 residues. V dropped 3 bases and J dropped 1 base, with 10 bases sitting between them. Germline V gene lookup returns CDR1 KGHSH and CDR2 LQKENI. CDR3 DNA sequence: TGTGCCAGCTCACCGACAGTGGCCAGCAATCAGCCCCAGCATTTT. This codes for CASSPTVASNQPQHF.

V gene TRBV27 combines with J gene TRBJ1-1, with D possibly being TRBD1 (6 bases). The germline gives CDR1 MNHEY, CDR2 SMNVEV (reference sequence). The CDR3 runs to 15 residues. Trimming cost V 0 bases and J 8 bases, with 16 bases left between them. The CDR3 sequence is CASSLSMGVGTEAFF. CDR3 in DNA: TGTGCCAGCAGTTTATCGATGGGGGTTGGGACAGAAGCTTTCTTT.

The chain combines TRBV27 with TRBJ1-2; D is perhaps TRBD1 (6 bases). V shed 5 bases and J shed 6 bases, with 10 bases lying between them. CDR1 is MNHEY and CDR2 is SMNVEV in the germline V gene (reference sequence). The CDR3 runs to 12 residues. This CDR3 reads CASSTGSHGYTF. As DNA, the CDR3 is TGTGCCAGCAGTACAGGGTCCCATGGCTACACCTTC.

V gene TRBV27 combines with J gene TRBJ1-6, with 8 bases identical to TRBD1. CDR1 MNHEY and CDR2 SMNVEV come from the germline V gene (reference sequence). Unmatched junction bases numbered 10, after V lost 6 bases and J lost 9 bases. The CDR3 has 15 amino acids. The CDR3 loop reads CASRKEGTGPSPLHF. For the CDR3, the DNA is TGTGCCAGCAGGAAGGAGGGGACAGGACCTTCACCCCTCCACTTT.

V and J are TRBV6-2 or TRBV6-3 and TRBJ2-5; 14 bases line up with TRBD2. The CDR3 contains 16 residues. V trimming: 2 bases; J trimming: 2 bases; junction bases outside the gene matches: 1. Per germline, CDR1 MNHEY and CDR2 SVGEGT. The CDR3 loop reads CASSYGTSGGQETQYF. CDR3 in DNA: TGTGCCAGCAGTTACGGGACTAGCGGGGGTCAAGAGACCCAGTACTTC.

A single count supports this clone. V usage is TRBV30 and J usage is TRBJ1-2, with 10 bases fitting TRBD1. The CDR3 has 16 amino acids. Germline-derived CDR1 and CDR2 are GTSNPN and SVGIG (reference sequence). The junction had 11 bases not matched to a gene; V was cut back by 2 bases and J by 5 bases. CDR3 residues: CAWSRQGALLGYGYTF. DNA for the CDR3: TGTGCCTGGAGTCGACAGGGGGCTCTCCTCGGGTATGGCTACACCTTC.

The chain couples TRBV6-6 to TRBJ2-7, with D possibly being TRBD1 (6 bases). V lost 0 bases and J lost 7, with 16 bases in between. The CDR3 is 15 residues long. Germline values: CDR1 MNHNY, CDR2 SVGAGI (reference sequence). The CDR3 sequence is CASSYSRQGPEEQYF. CDR3 nucleotides: TGTGCCAGCAGTTACTCGAGGCAGGGGCCAGAGGAGCAGTACTTC.

This clone was seen a single time. This sequence joins TRBV30 and TRBJ2-7; 13 nucleotides match TRBD2. Trimming cost V 5 bases and J 4 bases; bases outside gene matches: 11. CDR3 length equals 16 residues. Germline V CDR1 and CDR2: GTSNPN, SVGIG (reference sequence). The DNA for the CDR3 is TGTGCCTGGCGGGGGACTAGCGGGGCAAGGGGTTACGAGCAGTACTTC. It translates to CAWRGTSGARGYEQYF.

This clone was observed a single time. The V and J genes are TRBV30 and TRBJ2-6; the D gene is possibly TRBD1 (6 bases). This CDR3 spans 17 amino acids. CDR1 and CDR2 from the germline V gene are GTSNPN and SVGIG (reference sequence). V was trimmed by 5 bases and J by 0 bases, leaving 17 bases between them. CDR3 loop: CAWRTKGQLSGANVLTF. In DNA, the CDR3 is TGTGCCTGGCGCACAAAGGGACAACTCTCTGGGGCCAACGTCCTGACTTTC.

The chain has TRBV6-1 and TRBJ1-2; no clear D. Trimming removed 1 base from V and 3 bases from J, with 9 bases in between. Germline CDR1 MNHNS, CDR2 SASEGT. The CDR3 has 14 amino acids. CDR3 in amino acids: CASSEGSHDYGYTF. The CDR3 region has the DNA TGTGCCAGCAGTGAAGGCAGTCACGACTATGGCTACACCTTC.

There are a few counts of this clone. CDR3 region: CAWSPDFYEQYF. CDR3 bases: TGTGCCTGGAGCCCCGACTTCTACGAGCAGTACTTC. The J gene is TRBJ2-7, the V gene TRBV30; D unresolved. V lost 3 bases and J 3 bases, leaving 9 bases between the germline ends. The CDR3 runs 12 residues. CDR1 and CDR2 (germline): GTSNPN, SVGIG (reference sequence).

This clone has a single count. This rearrangement joins TRBV4-1 to TRBJ2-1; TRBD2 might be the D (5 bases). CDR1 and CDR2 from the germline V gene are MGHRA and YSYEKL. The V end lost 1 base, the J end lost 6 bases, and 16 bases lay between the germline ends. The CDR3 contains 16 residues. The DNA for the CDR3 is TGCGCCAGCAGCCAAGTGCGGGCGACGGTGGGCAATGAGCAGTTCTTC. It encodes CASSQVRATVGNEQFF.

The V gene is TRBV6-6, the J gene TRBJ2-2; D is unclear. V shed 4 bases and J shed 6 bases, with 9 bases lying between them. The CDR3 is 13 amino acids. Per germline, CDR1 MNHNY and CDR2 SVGAGI (reference sequence). The chain's CDR3 is CASSFRSPGELFF. In DNA form, the CDR3 reads TGTGCCAGCAGTTTCCGGAGTCCCGGGGAGCTGTTTTTT.

The chain employs TRBV6-1 and TRBJ2-4, with 7 positions matching TRBD2. The CDR3 is 16 amino acids. CDR1 and CDR2 (germline): MNHNS, SASEGT. With V trimmed by 1 base and J by 7 bases, 10 bases remained unmatched. CDR3 in amino acids: CASSEGGGFVSNIQYF. CDR3 sequence (DNA): TGTGCCAGCAGTGAAGGGGGGGGTTTTGTGTCCAACATTCAGTACTTC.

This sequence joins TRBV9 and TRBJ2-3, with D possibly TRBD2 on 5 matching bases. Trimming removed 3 bases at V and 4 bases at J, with 15 bases between. CDR3 length equals 15 residues. CDR1 and CDR2 from the germline V gene are SGDLS and YYNGEE. CDR3 bases: TGTGCCAGCAGCGCGTTACGGGGTAAGGCAGATACGCAGTATTTT. It codes for CASSALRGKADTQYF.

The chain joins TRBV27 to TRBJ1-2; tentative D call: TRBD1 (6 bases). CDR1 and CDR2 from the germline V gene are MNHEY and SMNVEV (reference sequence). The V and J ends lost 0 bases and 4 bases respectively, with 12 bases between them. There are 15 residues in the CDR3. The CDR3, as DNA: TGTGCCAGCAGTTTATCGTACGGACAGTTCTATGGCTACACCTTC. This codes for CASSLSYGQFYGYTF.